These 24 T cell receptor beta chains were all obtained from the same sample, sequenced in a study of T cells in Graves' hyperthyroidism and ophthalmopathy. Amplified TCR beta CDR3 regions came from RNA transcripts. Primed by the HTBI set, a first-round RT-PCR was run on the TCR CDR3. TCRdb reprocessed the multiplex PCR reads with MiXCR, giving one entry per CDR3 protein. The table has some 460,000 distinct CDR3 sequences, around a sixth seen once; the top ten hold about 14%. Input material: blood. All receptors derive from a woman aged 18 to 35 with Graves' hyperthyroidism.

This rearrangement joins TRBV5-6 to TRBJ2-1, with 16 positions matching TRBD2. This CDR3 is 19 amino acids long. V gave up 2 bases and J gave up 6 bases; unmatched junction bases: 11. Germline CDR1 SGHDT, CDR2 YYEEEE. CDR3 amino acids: CASSLGTSGGGGIPNEQFF. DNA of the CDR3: TGTGCCAGCAGCTTAGGGACTAGCGGGGGGGGAGGTATCCCCAATGAGCAGTTCTTC.

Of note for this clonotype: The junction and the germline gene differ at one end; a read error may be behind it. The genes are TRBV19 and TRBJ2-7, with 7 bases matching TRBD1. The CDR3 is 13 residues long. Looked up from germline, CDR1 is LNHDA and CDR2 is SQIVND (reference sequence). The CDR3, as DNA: TGTGCCAGTAGTTTGGGACAGCCCTACGGGCAGTACTTC. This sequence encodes CASSLGQPYGQYF. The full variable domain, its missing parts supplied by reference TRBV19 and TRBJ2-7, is DGGITQSPKYLFRKEGQNVTLSCEQNLNHDAMYWYRQDPGQGLRLIYYSQIVNDFQKGDIAEGYSVSREKKESFPLTVTSAQKNPTAFYLCASSLGQPYGQYFGPGTRLTVT.

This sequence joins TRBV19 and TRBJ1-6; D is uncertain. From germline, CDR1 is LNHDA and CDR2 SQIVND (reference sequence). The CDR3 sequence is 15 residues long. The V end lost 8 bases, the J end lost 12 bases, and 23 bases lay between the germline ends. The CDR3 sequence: CASSTPTDSWEPLHF. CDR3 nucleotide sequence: TGTGCCAGTTCCACACCGACTGATTCGTGGGAACCCCTCCACTTT.

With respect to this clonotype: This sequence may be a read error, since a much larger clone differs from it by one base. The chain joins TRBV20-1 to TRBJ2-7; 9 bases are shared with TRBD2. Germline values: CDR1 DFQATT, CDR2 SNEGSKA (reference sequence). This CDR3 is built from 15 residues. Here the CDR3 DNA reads TGCAGTGCTAGAGGAGGCAGCGGGGGGACCTACGGGCAGTACTTC. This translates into CSARGGSGGTYGQYF.

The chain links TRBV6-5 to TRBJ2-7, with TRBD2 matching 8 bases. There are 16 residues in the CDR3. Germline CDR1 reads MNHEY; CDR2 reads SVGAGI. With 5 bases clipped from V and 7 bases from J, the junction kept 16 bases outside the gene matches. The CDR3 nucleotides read TGTGCCAGCAGTCCGCTTACAGCGGGTCCGGGGGGGGAGCAGTACTTC. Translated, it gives CASSPLTAGPGGEQYF.

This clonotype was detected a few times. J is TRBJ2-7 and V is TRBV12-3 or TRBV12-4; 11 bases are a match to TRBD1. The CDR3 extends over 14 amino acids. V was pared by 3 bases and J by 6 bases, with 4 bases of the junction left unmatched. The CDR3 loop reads CASSFGQGAGEQYF. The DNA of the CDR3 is TGTGCCAGCAGTTTCGGACAGGGGGCTGGCGAGCAGTACTTC.

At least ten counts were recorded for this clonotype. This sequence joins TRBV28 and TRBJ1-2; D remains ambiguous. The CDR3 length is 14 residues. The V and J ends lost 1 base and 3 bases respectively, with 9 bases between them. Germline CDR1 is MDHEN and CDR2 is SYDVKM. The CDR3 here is CASSLLATDYGYTF. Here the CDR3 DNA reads TGTGCCAGCAGTTTATTGGCCACCGACTATGGCTACACCTTC.

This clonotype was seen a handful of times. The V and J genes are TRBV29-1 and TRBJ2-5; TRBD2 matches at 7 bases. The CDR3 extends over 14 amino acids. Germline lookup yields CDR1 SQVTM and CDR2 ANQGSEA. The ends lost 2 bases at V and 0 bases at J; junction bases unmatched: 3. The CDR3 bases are TGCAGCGTTGAATCTCGGGGGGACCAAGAGACCCAGTACTTC. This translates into CSVESRGDQETQYF.

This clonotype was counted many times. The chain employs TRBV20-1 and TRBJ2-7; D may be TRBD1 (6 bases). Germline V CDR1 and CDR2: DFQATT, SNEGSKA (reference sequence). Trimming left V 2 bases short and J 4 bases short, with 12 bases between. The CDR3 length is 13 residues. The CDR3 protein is CSARRPQGYEQYF. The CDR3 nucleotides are TGCAGTGCTAGAAGACCGCAGGGGTACGAGCAGTACTTC.

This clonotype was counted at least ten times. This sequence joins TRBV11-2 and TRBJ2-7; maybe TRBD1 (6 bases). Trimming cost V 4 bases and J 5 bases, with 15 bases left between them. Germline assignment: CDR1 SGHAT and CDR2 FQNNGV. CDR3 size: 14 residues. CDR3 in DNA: TGTGCCAGCAGCTCAGGACAGCCAACAAACGAGCAGTACTTC. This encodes CASSSGQPTNEQYF.

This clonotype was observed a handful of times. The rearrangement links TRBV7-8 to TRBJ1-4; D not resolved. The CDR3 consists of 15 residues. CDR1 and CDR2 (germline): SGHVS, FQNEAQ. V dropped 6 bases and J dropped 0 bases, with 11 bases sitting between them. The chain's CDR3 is CASSYRPSTNEKLFF. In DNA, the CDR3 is TGTGCCAGCAGTTATAGGCCATCAACTAATGAAAAACTGTTTTTT.

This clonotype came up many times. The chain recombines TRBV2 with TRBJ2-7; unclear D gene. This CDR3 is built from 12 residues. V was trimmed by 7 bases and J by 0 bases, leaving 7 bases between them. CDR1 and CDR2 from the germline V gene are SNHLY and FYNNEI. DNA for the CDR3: TGTGCCAGCAAAGGGTCCTCCTACGAGCAGTACTTC. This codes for CASKGSSYEQYF.

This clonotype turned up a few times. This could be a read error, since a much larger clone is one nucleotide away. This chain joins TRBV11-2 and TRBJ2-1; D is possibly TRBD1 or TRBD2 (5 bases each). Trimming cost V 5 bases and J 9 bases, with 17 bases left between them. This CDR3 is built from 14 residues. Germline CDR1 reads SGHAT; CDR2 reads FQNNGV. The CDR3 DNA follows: TGTGCCAGCAGCCCGCTGACAGAAGGGACTGAGCAGTTCTTC. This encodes CASSPLTEGTEQFF.

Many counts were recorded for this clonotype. The CDR3 spells CASSGSNSGNTIYF. CDR3 nucleotides: TGTGCCAGCAGTGGGTCGAACTCTGGAAACACCATATATTTT. This chain joins TRBV12-3 or TRBV12-4 and TRBJ1-3; D unresolved. Deletions cut 5 bases from V and 0 bases from J, with 8 bases between. CDR3 length: 14 residues.

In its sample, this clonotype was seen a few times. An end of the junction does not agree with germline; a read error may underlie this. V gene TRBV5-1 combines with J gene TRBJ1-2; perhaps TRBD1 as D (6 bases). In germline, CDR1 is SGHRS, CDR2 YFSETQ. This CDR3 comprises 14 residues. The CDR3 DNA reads TGTGCCAGCAGCTTGGACGACAGGAACTATGGCTACACCTTC. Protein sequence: CASSLDDRNYGYTF.

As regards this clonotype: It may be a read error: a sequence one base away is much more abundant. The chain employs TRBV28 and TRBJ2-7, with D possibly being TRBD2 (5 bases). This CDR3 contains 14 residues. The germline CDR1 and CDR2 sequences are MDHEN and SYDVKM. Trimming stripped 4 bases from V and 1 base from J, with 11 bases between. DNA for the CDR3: TGTGCCAGCAGTTCGGACCCGGGGTCCTACGAGCAGTACTTC. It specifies CASSSDPGSYEQYF.

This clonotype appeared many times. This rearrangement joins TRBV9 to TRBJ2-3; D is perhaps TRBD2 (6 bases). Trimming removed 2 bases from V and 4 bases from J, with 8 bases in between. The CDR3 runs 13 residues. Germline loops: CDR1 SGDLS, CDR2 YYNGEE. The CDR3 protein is CASSVSGADTQYF. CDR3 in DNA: TGTGCCAGCAGCGTTAGCGGAGCAGATACGCAGTATTTT.

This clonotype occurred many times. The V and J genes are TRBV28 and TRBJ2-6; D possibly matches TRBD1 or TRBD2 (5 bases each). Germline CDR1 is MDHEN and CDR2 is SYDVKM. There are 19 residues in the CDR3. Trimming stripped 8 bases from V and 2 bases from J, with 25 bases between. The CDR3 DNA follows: TGTGCCAGCCGGCTCCGGGGTACCGGGGCCGGGACTGGGGCCAACGTCCTGACTTTC. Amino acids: CASRLRGTGAGTGANVLTF. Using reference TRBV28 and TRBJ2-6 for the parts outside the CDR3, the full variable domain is DVKVTQSSRYLVKRTGEKVFLECVQDMDHENMFWYRQDPGLGLRLIYFSYDVKMKEKGDIPEGYSVSREKKERFSLILESASTNQTSMYLCASRLRGTGAGTGANVLTFGAGSRLTVL.

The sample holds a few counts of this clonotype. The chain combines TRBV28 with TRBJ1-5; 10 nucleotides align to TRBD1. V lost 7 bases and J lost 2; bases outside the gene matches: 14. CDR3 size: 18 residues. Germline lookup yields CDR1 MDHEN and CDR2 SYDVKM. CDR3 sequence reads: CASTSLRDRGFRNQPQHF. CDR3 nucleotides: TGTGCCAGCACCTCACTTCGGGACAGGGGATTTCGCAATCAGCCCCAGCATTTT. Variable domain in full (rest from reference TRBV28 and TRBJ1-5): DVKVTQSSRYLVKRTGEKVFLECVQDMDHENMFWYRQDPGLGLRLIYFSYDVKMKEKGDIPEGYSVSREKKERFSLILESASTNQTSMYLCASTSLRDRGFRNQPQHFGDGTRLSIL.

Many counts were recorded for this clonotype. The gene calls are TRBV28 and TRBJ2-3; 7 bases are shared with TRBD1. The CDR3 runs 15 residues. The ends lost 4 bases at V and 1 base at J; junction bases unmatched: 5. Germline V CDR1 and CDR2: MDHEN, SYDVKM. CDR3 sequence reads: CASSSPTGRTDTQYF. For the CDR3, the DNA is TGTGCCAGCAGTTCTCCGACAGGGCGCACAGATACGCAGTATTTT. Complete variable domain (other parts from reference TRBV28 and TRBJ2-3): DVKVTQSSRYLVKRTGEKVFLECVQDMDHENMFWYRQDPGLGLRLIYFSYDVKMKEKGDIPEGYSVSREKKERFSLILESASTNQTSMYLCASSSPTGRTDTQYFGPGTRLTVL.

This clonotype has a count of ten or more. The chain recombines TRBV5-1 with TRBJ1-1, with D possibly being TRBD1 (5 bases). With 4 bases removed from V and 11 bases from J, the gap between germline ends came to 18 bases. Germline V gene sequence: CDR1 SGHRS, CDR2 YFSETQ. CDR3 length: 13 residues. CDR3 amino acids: CASSPGSGGLAFF. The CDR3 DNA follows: TGCGCCAGCAGCCCGGGGTCGGGGGGACTGGCTTTCTTT.

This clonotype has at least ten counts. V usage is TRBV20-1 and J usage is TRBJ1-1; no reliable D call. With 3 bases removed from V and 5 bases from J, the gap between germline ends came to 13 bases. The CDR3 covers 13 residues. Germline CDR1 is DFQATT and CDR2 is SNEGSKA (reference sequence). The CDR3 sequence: CSASRPRGTEAFF. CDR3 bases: TGCAGTGCTAGTCGGCCACGAGGGACTGAAGCTTTCTTT.

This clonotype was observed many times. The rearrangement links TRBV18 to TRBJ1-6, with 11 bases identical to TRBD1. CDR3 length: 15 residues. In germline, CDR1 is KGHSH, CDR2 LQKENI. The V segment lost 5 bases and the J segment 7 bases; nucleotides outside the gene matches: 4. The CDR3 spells CASSSRTGGNSPLHF. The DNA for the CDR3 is TGTGCCAGCTCATCCAGGACAGGGGGCAATTCACCCCTCCACTTT.

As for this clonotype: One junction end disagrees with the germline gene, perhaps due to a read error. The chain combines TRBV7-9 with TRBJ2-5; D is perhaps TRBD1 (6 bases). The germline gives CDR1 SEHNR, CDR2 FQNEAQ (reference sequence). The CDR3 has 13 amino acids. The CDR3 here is CVSSLGQQETQYF. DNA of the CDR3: TGTGTCAGCAGCTTAGGACAGCAAGAGACCCAGTACTTC.